The 24 T cell receptor beta chains reported below all come from one sample, sequenced in a study of blood T cell repertoires in COVID-19. The table came from immunoSEQ multiplex PCR; TCRdb's copy has only in-frame clones and leaves some out. The sample holds 300,000 or so clones, around 88% seen once. Source material: peripheral blood. The receptors originated from a woman aged 50 to 60 with acute or convalescent COVID-19.

The chain uses TRBV5-5 and TRBJ1-2, with 11 bases lining up with TRBD1. Germline CDR1 and CDR2: SGHKS and YYEKEE (reference sequence). V shed 4 bases, J shed 2 bases, and the junction held 7 bases outside the gene matches. The CDR3 runs 16 residues. The CDR3 sequence: CASSTGTGGINYGYTF. The CDR3 nucleotides are TGTGCCAGCAGCACCGGGACAGGGGGAATCAACTATGGCTACACCTTC. Supplemented by reference TRBV5-5 and TRBJ1-2, the full variable domain reads DAGVTQSPTHLIKTRGQQVTLRCSPISGHKSVSWYQQVLGQGPQFIFQYYEKEERGRGNFPDRFSARQFPNYSSELNVNALLLGDSALYLCASSTGTGGINYGYTFGSGTRLTVV.

This clone was counted only a few times. The chain employs TRBV4-1 and TRBJ1-3; 7 bases agree with TRBD1. CDR1 and CDR2 (germline): MGHRA, YSYEKL. V trimming: 5 bases; J trimming: 4 bases; junction bases outside the gene matches: 5. The CDR3 is 14 amino acids. The CDR3, as DNA: TGCGCCAGCAGCTCCGGACAGGACGGAAACACCATATATTTT. Its translation is CASSSGQDGNTIYF.

Here the CDR3 reads CASRKDRASSYEQYF. The DNA of the CDR3 is TGTGCCAGCAGGAAGGACAGGGCCAGCTCCTACGAGCAGTACTTC. The chain carries TRBV7-2 and TRBJ2-7; 8 bases are a match to TRBD1. Germline-derived CDR1 and CDR2 are SGHTA and FQGNSA. This CDR3 is built from 15 residues. V shed 6 bases, J shed 0 bases, and the junction held 7 bases outside the gene matches.

The chain employs TRBV6-2 or TRBV6-3 and TRBJ2-3, with D perhaps TRBD1 (6 bases). This CDR3 is 15 amino acids long. V lost 5 bases and J 2 bases, leaving 14 bases between the germline ends. CDR1 is MNHEY and CDR2 is SVGEGT in the germline V gene. The CDR3 loop is CASSADSHLTDTQYF. In DNA, the CDR3 is TGTGCCAGCAGTGCGGACAGCCACCTCACAGATACGCAGTATTTT.

The chain carries TRBV6-5 and TRBJ2-5; D unclear. This CDR3 spans 10 amino acids. Germline V gene data show CDR1 as MNHEY and CDR2 as SVGAGI. V lost 5 bases and J 5 bases, leaving 3 bases between the germline ends. CDR3 protein: CASSRETQYF. CDR3 bases: TGTGCCAGCAGTCGTGAGACCCAGTACTTC.

This rearrangement joins TRBV7-3 to TRBJ2-1; 16 nucleotides agree with TRBD2. Germline V CDR1 and CDR2: SGHTA, FQGTGA. V gave up 3 bases and J gave up 10 bases; unmatched junction bases: 6. This CDR3 is built from 16 residues. This CDR3 reads CASSFNPGLAGGEQFF. The CDR3 coding sequence is TGTGCCAGCAGCTTTAATCCGGGACTAGCGGGAGGGGAGCAGTTCTTC. The variable domain in full, completed from reference TRBV7-3 and TRBJ2-1, reads GAGVSQTPSNKVTEKGKYVELRCDPISGHTALYWYRQSLGQGPEFLIYFQGTGAADDSGLPNDRFFAVRPEGSVSTLKIQRTERGDSAVYLCASSFNPGLAGGEQFFGPGTRLTVL.

The rearrangement joins TRBV7-6 to TRBJ1-2; TRBD1 is a possible D gene (5 bases). Germline CDR1 and CDR2: SGHVS and FNYEAQ. V shed 3 bases and J shed 5 bases, with 25 bases lying between them. The CDR3 has 18 amino acids. This CDR3 is CASSFSGTKGSSVYGYTF. DNA for the CDR3: TGTGCCAGCAGCTTTAGCGGGACTAAGGGGAGTTCTGTATATGGCTACACCTTC. The whole variable domain, filled in from reference TRBV7-6 and TRBJ1-2, reads GAGVSQSPRYKVTKRGQDVALRCDPISGHVSLYWYRQALGQGPEFLTYFNYEAQQDKSGLPNDRFSAERPEGSISTLTIQRTEQRDSAMYRCASSFSGTKGSSVYGYTFGSGTRLTVV.

This chain links TRBV6-1 with TRBJ1-5, with TRBD1 as a possible D gene (6 bases). This CDR3 has 16 residues. The germline CDR1 and CDR2 sequences are MNHNS and SASEGT. With 3 bases removed from V and 6 bases from J, the gap between germline ends came to 18 bases. DNA of the CDR3: TGTGCCAGCAGTGAGGTTCGTACAGGGCGAGCTCAGCCCCAGCATTTT. It yields the protein CASSEVRTGRAQPQHF.

The V call is TRBV5-5, the J call TRBJ2-5; 11 positions agree with TRBD2. Trimming removed 3 bases from V and 2 bases from J; junction bases left unmatched: 9. The CDR3 extends over 17 amino acids. Germline loops: CDR1 SGHKS, CDR2 YYEKEE (reference sequence). This CDR3 is CASSWGTTSGTQETQYF. The CDR3 DNA sequence: TGTGCCAGCAGCTGGGGGACGACTAGCGGGACGCAAGAGACCCAGTACTTC.

V is TRBV18 and J is TRBJ1-2; 7 bases map to TRBD1. Germline-derived CDR1 and CDR2 are KGHSH and LQKENI. Trimming removed 8 bases from V and 1 base from J; junction bases left unmatched: 7. The CDR3 runs to 14 residues. CDR3 sequence: CASTWDRVNYGYTF. CDR3 DNA: TGTGCCAGCACATGGGACAGAGTTAACTATGGCTACACCTTC.

This clone turned up a few times. V usage is TRBV10-3 and J usage is TRBJ1-6; possibly TRBD1 for D (6 bases). The V end lost 2 bases, the J end lost 0 bases, and 14 bases lay between the germline ends. The germline V gene encodes CDR1 ENHRY and CDR2 SYGVKD. This CDR3 contains 18 residues. The CDR3 bases are TGTGCCATCAGTGAGACAGGGTTCCGTAGCTCCTATAATTCACCCCTCCACTTT. The encoded protein is CAISETGFRSSYNSPLHF.

V gene TRBV7-2 combines with J gene TRBJ1-1; TRBD1 matches at 8 bases. V was clipped by 5 bases and J by 4 bases; unmatched bases: 9. This CDR3 contains 15 residues. Germline V gene sequence: CDR1 SGHTA, CDR2 FQGNSA. For the CDR3, the DNA is TGTGCCAGCAGCATATATTTCGACAGGGGCACTGAAGCTTTCTTT. Amino acids: CASSIYFDRGTEAFF.

This chain joins TRBV4-3 and TRBJ2-3; 10 positions agree with TRBD2. V shed 6 bases, J shed 0 bases, and the junction held 0 bases outside the gene matches. This CDR3 spans 14 amino acids. CDR1 is LGHNA and CDR2 is YSLEER in the germline V gene. The CDR3 loop is CASRLAGSTDTQYF. CDR3 bases: TGCGCCAGCAGACTAGCGGGAAGCACAGATACGCAGTATTTT.

The rearrangement links TRBV19 to TRBJ2-2; 7 bases agree with TRBD2. V lost 3 bases and J lost 0; bases outside the gene matches: 1. The CDR3 totals 15 residues. Germline CDR1 is LNHDA and CDR2 is SQIVND (reference sequence). The CDR3 bases are TGTGCCAGTAGTATGCTAGCGGCGAACACCGGGGAGCTGTTTTTT. This codes for CASSMLAANTGELFF.

This clone showed up just a few times. The chain recombines TRBV27 with TRBJ1-1; no clear D. Looked up from germline, CDR1 is MNHEY and CDR2 is SMNVEV (reference sequence). Trimming took 2 bases from V and 3 from J, leaving 7 bases between them. This CDR3 region has 13 residues. CDR3 in DNA: TGTGCCAGCAGTTTAAACCGGTACACTGAAGCTTTCTTT. It codes for CASSLNRYTEAFF.

The CDR3 here is CASSLGLAGVGTDTQYF. For the CDR3, the DNA is TGCGCCAGCAGCCTGGGACTAGCGGGAGTTGGTACAGATACGCAGTATTTT. The gene calls are TRBV5-1 and TRBJ2-3, with 14 bases matching TRBD2. The germline V gene encodes CDR1 SGHRS and CDR2 YFSETQ. Germline trimming cut 4 bases from V and 3 bases from J; bases unmatched to any gene: 7. This CDR3 spans 17 amino acids.

V usage is TRBV5-4 and J usage is TRBJ2-5, with 12 bases aligning to TRBD1. Germline loops: CDR1 SGHNT, CDR2 YYREEE (reference sequence). The CDR3 spans 15 residues. Trimming cost V 6 bases and J 5 bases; bases outside gene matches: 8. CDR3 loop: CASIGTGGARETQYF. The CDR3 nucleotides read TGTGCCAGCATCGGGACAGGGGGCGCGCGGGAGACCCAGTACTTC.

V is TRBV7-9 and J is TRBJ1-4, with 7 bases matching TRBD1. V trimming: 5 bases; J trimming: 8 bases; junction bases outside the gene matches: 8. This CDR3 is built from 14 residues. Per the germline V gene, CDR1 is SEHNR and CDR2 is FQNEAQ (reference sequence). CDR3 region: CASSRQGTAEKLFF. The CDR3 bases are TGTGCCAGCAGCCGACAGGGCACGGCGGAAAAACTGTTTTTT.

The chain carries TRBV2 and TRBJ2-7; 8 bases align to TRBD1. Per germline, CDR1 SNHLY and CDR2 FYNNEI. J gave up 1 base and V 7 bases, and 9 bases lay outside the gene matches. The CDR3 has 15 amino acids. DNA of the CDR3: TGTGCCAGCACCCAGGGGGCCCTCCTTTCCTACGAGCAGTACTTC. Translated: CASTQGALLSYEQYF. Complete variable domain (other parts from reference TRBV2 and TRBJ2-7): EPEVTQTPSHQVTQMGQEVILRCVPISNHLYFYWYRQILGQKVEFLVSFYNNEISEKSEIFDDQFSVERPDGSNFTLKIRSTKLEDSAMYFCASTQGALLSYEQYFGPGTRLTVT.

V gene TRBV7-3 combines with J gene TRBJ2-1; D possibly corresponds to TRBD1 (7 bases). CDR3 length equals 17 residues. Germline assignment: CDR1 SGHTA and CDR2 FQGTGA. Between the trimmed V and J ends, which lost 1 base and 2 bases, there was a span of 15 bases. CDR3 nucleotide sequence: TGTGCCAGCAGCTTAAGGTCAGGGGGGAGCGCCTACAATGAGCAGTTCTTC. It encodes CASSLRSGGSAYNEQFF.

V and J are TRBV18 and TRBJ1-1, with D tentatively TRBD1 (6 bases). V was pared by 8 bases and J by 6 bases, with 19 bases between. The CDR3 length is 14 residues. The germline V gene has CDR1 KGHSH and CDR2 LQKENI. The CDR3 nucleotides are TGTGCCAGCGCGTTTAACAGGGATTCGCCTGAAGCTTTCTTT. It translates to CASAFNRDSPEAFF.

This rearrangement joins TRBV28 to TRBJ2-7, with 13 bases identical to TRBD2. Germline trimming cut 3 bases from V and 6 bases from J; bases unmatched to any gene: 17. Per germline, CDR1 MDHEN and CDR2 SYDVKM. This CDR3 comprises 19 residues. The CDR3 sequence: CASSFKYIGLAGDRREQYF. The DNA for the CDR3 is TGTGCCAGCAGTTTCAAGTACATCGGACTAGCGGGAGATCGGCGCGAGCAGTACTTC.

The chain combines TRBV19 with TRBJ2-7; D unresolved. The CDR3 is 15 amino acids. In germline, CDR1 is LNHDA, CDR2 SQIVND (reference sequence). The V end lost 6 bases, the J end lost 0 bases, and 15 bases lay between the germline ends. This CDR3 reads CASSPTHLSSYEQYF. In nucleotides, the CDR3 is TGTGCCAGTAGCCCGACACATCTTAGCTCCTACGAGCAGTACTTC.

The chain recombines TRBV7-7 with TRBJ2-1, with 16 nucleotides matching TRBD2. Germline V gene sequence: CDR1 SSHAT, CDR2 FNYEAQ (reference sequence). V lost 5 bases to trimming and J lost 4 bases; unmatched junction nucleotides: 11. This CDR3 has 19 amino acids. The CDR3 DNA reads as TGTGCCAGCAGCACCGGGACTAGCGGGAGGGCGCGGGGATACAATGAGCAGTTCTTC. Translation: CASSTGTSGRARGYNEQFF. Looking up the rest from reference TRBV7-7 and TRBJ2-1 gives the full variable domain: GAGVSQSPRYKVTKRGQDVTLRCDPISSHATLYWYQQALGQGPEFLTYFNYEAQPDKSGLPSDRFSAERPEGSISTLTIQRTEQRDSAMYRCASSTGTSGRARGYNEQFFGPGTRLTVL.